This TCR beta chain is from a study of persistence of HIV-infected CD4 T cells. Study summary: Multiple blood draws of up to about 180 mL, except two donors with single leukapheresis. Regarding the study as a whole: Bulk TCR data could not be restricted to HIV-1-infected CMV-responding cells.

The stimulus was lysate of CMV-infected fibroblasts, around 10 ug/mL. Sorted nonresponding memory CD4+ T cells were CD40L-negative, CD69-negative, CD45RO-high. This CDR3 is 15 amino acids long. CDR1 is SGHRS, CDR2 YFSETQ, per germline. V shed 0 bases, J shed 7 bases, and the junction held 4 bases outside the gene matches. The libraries were made with immunoSEQ version 4 in survey mode. Using immunoSEQ multiplex PCR, the repertoire was profiled, and TCRdb retains in-frame clones only, with some absent. The table has 46,000 or so clones, more than 60% seen once. Only one count was recorded for this clone. Antigen: not known. Other DNA variants within this sample encode the same CDR3.

Sample: CD4+ T cells sorted from PBMCs after approximately 20-hour stimulation, taken from a patient who received antiretroviral therapy. The V gene is TRBV5-1, the J gene TRBJ2-1, with 10 bases fitting TRBD2. This clonotype was sampled from an adult man with HIV who was CMV-seropositive. CDR3 coding DNA: TGCGCCAGCAGCTTGGCCTTAGCGGGGGGAAATGAGCAGTTCTTC. Residues: CASSLALAGGNEQFF.